Listed below are T cell receptor beta chains from one sample, sequenced in a study of lymphopenia after photon versus proton radiotherapy. Assay: immunoSEQ multiplex PCR; the TCRdb copy retains only in-frame clones and omits some. The sample has about 26,000 clones; roughly four fifths are singletons. The specimen comprised peripheral blood, sampled from a patient treated with photon-based radiotherapy. These receptors were obtained from a woman in her fifties or sixties with pancreatic cancer. CDR3s leave out the opening cysteine and the closing phenylalanine or tryptophan. The order of the fields is J gene, V gene, CDR3 protein.

>TRBJ2-1|TRBV6-6
ASSPLAGALGNEQF
>TRBJ2-1|TRBV29-1
SVVTVASVTYNEQF
>TRBJ1-1|TRBV4-2
ASSQAVLGTEAF
>TRBJ1-5|TRBV15
ATSRDFFNGPPNQPQH
>TRBJ2-7|TRBV11-1
ASSSASPARY
>TRBJ2-1|TRBV9
ASSPSGSLYNEQF
>TRBJ1-2|TRBV25-1
ASSAGQSGYT
>TRBJ2-7|TRBV30
AWSRDRAEEQY
>TRBJ2-2|TRBV5-8
ASSTGSLNTGELF
>TRBJ2-7|TRBV19
ASSPGQGYREQY
>TRBJ2-1|TRBV10-3
AISEPVGQNEQF
>TRBJ2-5|TRBV10-3
AIAGQVKETQY
>TRBJ2-1|TRBV5-4
ASSLDLAVYNEQF
>TRBJ2-7|TRBV27
ASLRLTSGRPWEQY
>TRBJ1-2|TRBV7-8
ASSLAMDYYGYT
>TRBJ2-1|TRBV7-9
ASTEGYNEQF
>TRBJ1-1|TRBV28
ASSYNTQDANTEAF
>TRBJ2-3|TRBV29-1
SVRGADTQY
>TRBJ1-5|TRBV28
ASSERNQPQH
>TRBJ2-3|TRBV9
ASSPRGSGSVTDTQY
>TRBJ2-1|TRBV9
ASSVGGLIDNEQF
>TRBJ2-3|TRBV7-9
ASSLAGGSETDTQY
>TRBJ2-7|TRBV9
ASSTWAGGGYEQY
>TRBJ2-5|TRBV28
ASSLDRGYQETQY
>TRBJ1-1|TRBV25-1
ASSEFRSDTEAF
>TRBJ1-1|TRBV28
ASRQPVGAGTEAF
>TRBJ2-1|TRBV7-2
ASSFPGSGYNEQF
>TRBJ2-1|TRBV15
ATSRPFNEQF
>TRBJ2-7|TRBV19
ASSIGSSLYEQY
>TRBJ2-2|TRBV19
ASSVKTNTGELF
>TRBJ1-2|TRBV27
ASSPGQIGGYT
>TRBJ2-7|TRBV18
ASSPTGEGEQY
>TRBJ2-1|TRBV27
ASSSGGLASGTPHEQF